The 14 T cell receptor beta chains listed next were all sequenced from one sample in a study of blood T cells in healthy people across ages. For the second PCR, which ran for 7 to 11 cycles, a sample-barcoded 5' primer and a J-beta primer mix were used. TCRdb passed the 5' RACE reads through MiXCR, listing each CDR3 protein once. The sample holds under 2 million distinct CDR3 sequences; around 36% are singletons and the top ten take 11%. Sample: blood. The origin of the receptors is a woman in her twenties or thirties in good health.

The chain is built from TRBV7-3 and TRBJ2-1; possible D gene TRBD1, 7 bases. The germline V gene has CDR1 SGHTA and CDR2 FQGTGA. There are 12 residues in the CDR3. Between the trimmed V and J ends, which lost 5 bases and 13 bases, there was a span of 15 bases. The CDR3 DNA reads as TGTGCCAGCAGCCAGGGGGGAGAGACCCAGTTCTTC. Its translation is CASSQGGETQFF. Full variable domain (rest looked up from reference TRBV7-3 and TRBJ2-1): GAGVSQTPSNKVTEKGKYVELRCDPISGHTALYWYRQSLGQGPEFLIYFQGTGAADDSGLPNDRFFAVRPEGSVSTLKIQRTERGDSAVYLCASSQGGETQFFGPGTRLTVL.

The chain employs TRBV6-6 and TRBJ1-6, with D tentatively TRBD1 (6 bases). V was cut by 8 bases and J by 9 bases, with 11 bases left in between. From germline, CDR1 is MNHNY and CDR2 SVGAGI (reference sequence). The CDR3 extends over 12 amino acids. CDR3 bases: TGTGCCAGCGGAAGGGACACTTCACCCCTCCACTTT. The encoded protein is CASGRDTSPLHF.

In this sample, this clonotype turned up many times. The V and J genes are TRBV30 and TRBJ2-3; TRBD1 is a possible D gene (6 bases). V lost 7 bases, J lost 0 bases, and 8 bases lay in between. CDR1 and CDR2 from the germline V gene are GTSNPN and SVGIG (reference sequence). The CDR3 runs 12 residues. The CDR3 sequence: CASQGSTDTQYF. The CDR3 nucleotides are TGTGCCTCACAGGGCAGCACAGATACGCAGTATTTT. The full variable domain, with the rest looked up from reference TRBV30 and TRBJ2-3, is SQTIHQWPATLVQPVGSPLSLECTVEGTSNPNLYWYRQAAGRGLQLLFYSVGIGQISSEVPQNLSASRPQDRQFILSSKKLLLSDSGFYLCASQGSTDTQYFGPGTRLTVL.

This clonotype has just a few counts. This chain joins TRBV9 and TRBJ1-2, with D possibly being TRBD1 (6 bases). Germline V gives CDR1 SGDLS, CDR2 YYNGEE. Deletions cut 4 bases from V and 9 bases from J, with 19 bases between. The CDR3 is made up of 14 amino acids. The CDR3 nucleotides read TGTGCCAGCAGCCTCTCGGACAGCCCTATGCGCTACACCTTC. Protein: CASSLSDSPMRYTF.

The table lists this clonotype with a few counts. This chain connects TRBV2 to TRBJ2-3, with D tentatively TRBD2 (6 bases). Germline CDR1 reads SNHLY; CDR2 reads FYNNEI. Trimming pared 6 bases from V and 2 bases from J, leaving 9 bases between. CDR3 length: 13 amino acids. CDR3 region: CASRGDSTDTQYF. The CDR3 DNA reads TGTGCCAGCAGGGGGGACTCCACAGATACGCAGTATTTT.

The chain is built from TRBV12-3 or TRBV12-4 and TRBJ1-2; D might be TRBD1 (6 bases). The length of the CDR3 is 15 residues. V dropped 9 bases and J dropped 2 bases, with 19 bases sitting between them. This CDR3 reads CASRPGAPFNYGYTF. CDR3 nucleotide sequence: TGTGCCAGTAGACCAGGGGCTCCTTTCAACTATGGCTACACCTTC.

The genes are TRBV24-1 and TRBJ2-1, with 13 bases identical to TRBD2. The CDR3 consists of 16 residues. J was trimmed by 9 bases and V by 4 bases; bases with no gene match: 8. Germline loops: CDR1 KGHDR, CDR2 SFDVKD. This chain's CDR3 is CATSDTGLAGEVEQFF. Here the CDR3 DNA reads TGTGCCACCAGTGACACAGGACTAGCGGGAGAGGTTGAGCAGTTCTTC.

This clonotype has only a few counts. The chain combines TRBV12-3 or TRBV12-4 with TRBJ2-1, with TRBD2 matching 8 bases. CDR3 length: 17 amino acids. V lost 6 bases, J lost 6 bases, and 16 bases stayed unmatched. The CDR3 sequence: CASSPGSGVTISNEQFF. The CDR3 DNA follows: TGTGCCAGCAGCCCGGGTAGCGGGGTTACAATTTCCAATGAGCAGTTCTTC.

This clonotype has more than one count but fewer than ten. The chain employs TRBV12-3 or TRBV12-4 and TRBJ1-1; 8 positions agree with TRBD1. CDR3 length: 14 amino acids. V lost 3 bases, J lost 8 bases, and 8 bases stayed unmatched. In DNA, the CDR3 is TGTGCCAGCAGTTTTGGGTCAGGGGGCCGAGAAGCTTTCTTT. It encodes CASSFGSGGREAFF.

This clonotype occurred once. This chain connects TRBV3-1 to TRBJ2-3; 12 nucleotides align to TRBD2. Germline V gene sequence: CDR1 LGHDT, CDR2 YNNKEL (reference sequence). V lost 0 bases and J lost 5; bases outside the gene matches: 6. The CDR3 consists of 17 residues. The CDR3 DNA follows: TGTGCCAGCAGCCAAGATGCTAGCGGGGGGGCTGTAGATACGCAGTATTTT. Protein product: CASSQDASGGAVDTQYF.

The gene calls are TRBV7-2 and TRBJ2-4; D gene ambiguous. TRBJ2-7 matches the DNA end more closely, so the J call is doubtful. Germline lookup yields CDR1 SGHTA and CDR2 FQGNSA. This CDR3 is built from 12 residues. CDR3 protein: CASSLVGCEQYF. The CDR3 nucleotides are TGTGCCAGCAGCTTAGTTGGTTGCGAGCAGTACTTC.

The gene calls are TRBV5-1 and TRBJ2-1, with TRBD2 matching over 7 bases. The CDR3 is 15 amino acids. V lost 0 bases to trimming and J lost 8 bases; unmatched junction nucleotides: 8. Germline CDR1 reads SGHRS; CDR2 reads YFSETQ. This CDR3 is CASSLDGLGFDEQFF. The CDR3 bases are TGCGCCAGCAGCTTGGACGGACTAGGTTTTGATGAGCAGTTCTTC.

The chain employs TRBV21-1 and TRBJ2-5; TRBD1 is taken as the D call from the table, unchecked against the DNA. TRBV21-1 is a pseudogene locus. CDR3 length: 17 residues. The CDR3 here is CASSKFEGEGFQETQYF. The DNA for the CDR3 is TGTGCCAGCAGCAAATTCGAGGGAGAGGGCTTCCAAGAGACCCAGTACTTC.

The chain is built from TRBV20-1 and TRBJ2-3, with TRBD2 as a possible D gene (7 bases). Germline V lookup: CDR1 DFQATT, CDR2 SNEGSKA (reference sequence). Trimming removed 5 bases from V and 6 bases from J, with 18 bases in between. The CDR3 extends over 14 amino acids. DNA for the CDR3: TGCAGTGCTGCAAGGGGGGGGGCCGGGGATACGCAGTATTTT. Translated: CSAARGGAGDTQYF.